The entry below gives a single T cell receptor (beta chain) sequence along with its context. The antigen is not known. These data belong to a study of CXCR3-negative and CXCR3-positive naive CD8 T cells. Findings and limits, study-wide: Naive cells that were CXCR3-positive had more hydrophobic TRB CDR3s (compared with CXCR3-negative naive cells).

There are 14 residues in the CDR3. Germline V gives CDR1 MDHEN, CDR2 SYDVKM. UMI labels and 5' RACE were used to prepare the TRB cDNA libraries. TCRdb reprocessed the 5' RACE reads; each CDR3 protein has one entry and no DNA is given. Its clone listing holds over 100,000 distinct CDR3 sequences. The study sorted every CD8+ T cell subset in triplicate at 250,000 to 300,000 cells each. The sequence derives from a human donor in good health. Some clones in this sample may be carry-over from other donors' samples. Sequenced sample: naive CXCR3- CD8+ T cells from blood. The subset denotes: CD45RO-CCR7+CD27+CD95- naive CD8+ T cells lacking CXCR3 (TNR3-). The chain has TRBV28 and TRBJ2-7; the D call of TRBD1 rests on TCRdb alone, since no DNA is present to check it. This CDR3 reads CASSFSQGWYEQYF.